This T cell receptor (beta chain) was sequenced in a study of response to subunit inactivated influenza vaccine. TCRdb reprocessed the RT-PCR reads with MiXCR, giving one entry per CDR3 protein. The table records roughly 650,000 distinct CDR3 sequences, approximately 15% of them present only once. Broader study findings: Authors suggested few new T cells are recruited by each seasonal influenza vaccination.

This clonotype was counted only a few times. The target antigen is unknown. V was trimmed by 4 bases and J by 4 bases, leaving 14 bases between them. CDR3 size: 15 residues. CDR1 is SEHNR, CDR2 FQNEAQ, per germline (reference sequence). The input for sequencing was PBMCs from blood, taken 14 to 15 days before vaccination. The sequence was collected from a man aged 50 to 59 who received an inactivated influenza vaccine. V gene TRBV7-9 combines with J gene TRBJ2-1, with D perhaps TRBD1 (6 bases). CDR3 loop: CASSSDRALYNEQFF. CDR3 DNA sequence: TGTGCCAGCAGCTCGGACAGAGCCCTTTACAATGAGCAGTTCTTC.